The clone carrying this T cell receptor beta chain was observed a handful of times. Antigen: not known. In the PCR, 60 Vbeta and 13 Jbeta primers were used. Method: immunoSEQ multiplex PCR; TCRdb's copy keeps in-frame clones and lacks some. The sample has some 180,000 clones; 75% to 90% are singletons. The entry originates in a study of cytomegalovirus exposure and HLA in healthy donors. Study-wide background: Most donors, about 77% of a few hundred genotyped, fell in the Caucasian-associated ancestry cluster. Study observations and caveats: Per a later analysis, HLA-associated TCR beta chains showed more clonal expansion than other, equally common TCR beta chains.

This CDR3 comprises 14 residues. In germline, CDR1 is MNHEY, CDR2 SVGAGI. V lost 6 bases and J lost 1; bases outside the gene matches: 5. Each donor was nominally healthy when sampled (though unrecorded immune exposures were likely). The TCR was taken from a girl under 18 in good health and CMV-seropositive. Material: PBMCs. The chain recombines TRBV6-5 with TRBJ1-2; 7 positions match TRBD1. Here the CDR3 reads CASSRDRYNYGYTF. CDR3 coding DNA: TGTGCCAGCAGCAGGGACAGATATAACTATGGCTACACCTTC.